This T cell receptor (beta chain) emerged from a study of blood T cell repertoires in COVID-19. In the study overall: T cells, B-cell-depleted T cells, or PBMCs supplied cDNA or gDNA.

Authors' processing steps: Reference gene primers were amplified, and this amplification served to estimate nucleated cell counts. Assay: immunoSEQ multiplex PCR; the TCRdb copy retains only in-frame clones and omits some. The DNA gave D and trimming, while V, J and clone size come from that table. This sample has fewer than 400,000 clones, with 85% to 95% found just once. Those who participated ranged in age from roughly 18 to 89 years and resided in about two dozen US areas. Clinical histories supplied by participants themselves formed the basis of cohort assignment. The CDR3 loop spans 18 amino acids. J lost 2 bases, V lost 5 bases, and 16 bases had no gene match. The germline gives CDR1 KGHDR, CDR2 SFDVKD.

This rearrangement joins TRBV24-1 to TRBJ1-2; 7 bases agree with TRBD1. The sample was PBMCs or T cells enriched from blood (not recorded which). This TCR was sampled from a woman in her 30s who had been exposed to COVID-19. CDR3 region: CATSGSETGRHLNYGYTF. In DNA form, the CDR3 reads TGTGCCACCAGTGGGTCCGAGACAGGGAGGCACTTGAACTATGGCTACACCTTC.